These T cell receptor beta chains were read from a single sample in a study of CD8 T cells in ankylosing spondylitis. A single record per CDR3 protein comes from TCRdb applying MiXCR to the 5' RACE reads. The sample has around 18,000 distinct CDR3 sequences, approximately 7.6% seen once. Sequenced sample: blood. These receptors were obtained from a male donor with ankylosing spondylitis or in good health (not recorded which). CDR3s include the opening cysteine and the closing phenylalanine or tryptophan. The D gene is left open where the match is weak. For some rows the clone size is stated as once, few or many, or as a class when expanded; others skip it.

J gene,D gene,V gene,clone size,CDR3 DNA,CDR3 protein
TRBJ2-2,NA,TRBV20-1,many,TGCAGTGCTGCCGGCAAGGCCGGGGAGCTGTTTTTT,CSAAGKAGELFF
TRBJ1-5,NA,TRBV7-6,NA,TGTGCCAGCAGCGATGGACAGACTCAGCCCCAGCATTTT,CASSDGQTQPQHF
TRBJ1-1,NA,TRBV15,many,TGTGCCACCAGCAGAGATTACAAGAACACTGAAGCTTTCTTT,CATSRDYKNTEAFF
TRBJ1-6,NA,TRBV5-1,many,TGCGCCAGCAGCCGGAAGGGGGAGAATTCACCCCTCCACTTT,CASSRKGENSPLHF
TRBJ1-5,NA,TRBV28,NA,TGTGCCAGCTTTACGGGGGGCGGTTGGAGTTATCAGCCCCAGCATTTT,CASFTGGGWSYQPQHF
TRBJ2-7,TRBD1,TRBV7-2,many,TGTGCCAGCAGCTCCAGGACAGGCCCCTACGAGCAGTACTTC,CASSSRTGPYEQYF
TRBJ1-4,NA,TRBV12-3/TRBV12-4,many,TGTGCCAGCAGTTTAGGGGGGCGCACTAATGAAAAACTGTTTTTT,CASSLGGRTNEKLFF
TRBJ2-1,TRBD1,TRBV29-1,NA,TGCAGCGTTGAAGATGGGACAGGGGCTGATGAGCAGTTCTTC,CSVEDGTGADEQFF
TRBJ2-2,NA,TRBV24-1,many,TGTGCCACCAGTGAAATCGACAGCGGCGTCCCCGGGGAGCTGTTTTTT,CATSEIDSGVPGELFF
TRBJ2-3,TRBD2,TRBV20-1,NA,TGCAGTGCTAGACGTGGGGGGGGAAACACAGATACGCAGTATTTT,CSARRGGGNTDTQYF
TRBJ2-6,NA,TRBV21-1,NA,TGTGCCAGCAGCAAATATGGGACAGGGTCCCATCACTCTGGGGCCAACGTCCTGACTTTC,CASSKYGTGSHHSGANVLTF
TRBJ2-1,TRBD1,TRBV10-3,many,TGTGCCATCAGTGAGCCGGGACAGGAGCAGTTCTTC,CAISEPGQEQFF
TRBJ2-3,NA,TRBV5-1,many,TGCGCCAGCAGCTTAGGCGGCACAGATACGCAGTATTTT,CASSLGGTDTQYF
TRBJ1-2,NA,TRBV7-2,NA,TGTGCCAGCAGCTTAGGATTACAGCGGTTGGTCATCTTC,CASSLGLQRLVIF
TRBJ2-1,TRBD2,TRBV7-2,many,TGTGCCAGCAGATCTCTAGCGGGGAACCTTTACAATGAGCAGTTCTTC,CASRSLAGNLYNEQFF
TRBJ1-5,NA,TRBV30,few,TGTGCCTGGAGTGCCGACAACAATCAGCCCCAGCATTTT,CAWSADNNQPQHF
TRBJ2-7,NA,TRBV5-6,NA,TGTGCCAGCAGCTTGGTGTCTACCTACGAGCAGTACTTC,CASSLVSTYEQYF
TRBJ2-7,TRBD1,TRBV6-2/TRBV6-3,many,TGTGCCAGCCGGGGACAGGGCGAATCCTACGAGCAGTACTTC,CASRGQGESYEQYF
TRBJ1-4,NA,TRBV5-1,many,TGCGCCAGCAGGGCCGGGACGTCGAATGAAAAACTGTTTTTT,CASRAGTSNEKLFF
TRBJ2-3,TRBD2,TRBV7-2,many,TGTGCCAGCAGCCCTCGACTAGCGGGGGGGTCGGATACGCAGTATTTT,CASSPRLAGGSDTQYF
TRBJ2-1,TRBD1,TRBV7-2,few,TGTGCCAGCAGTAGGGACAGGGACTACAATGAGCAGTTCTTC,CASSRDRDYNEQFF
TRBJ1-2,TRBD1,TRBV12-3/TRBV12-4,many,TGTGCCAGCAGCCCGGGACAGGCTGGGAACTATGGCTACACCTTC,CASSPGQAGNYGYTF
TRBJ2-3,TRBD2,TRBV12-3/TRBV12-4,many,TGTGCCAGCAGTTTAAGAGCGGGAGTCGAAGGTACGCAGTATTTT,CASSLRAGVEGTQYF
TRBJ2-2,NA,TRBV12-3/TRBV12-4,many,TGTGCCAGCAGTTCAGGGCCTTCAACCGGGGAGCTGTTTTTT,CASSSGPSTGELFF
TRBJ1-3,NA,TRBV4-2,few,TGTGCCAGCAGCCATTTCGACCGGAGCTCTGGAAACACCATATATTTT,CASSHFDRSSGNTIYF
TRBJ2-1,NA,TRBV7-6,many,TGTGCCAGCAGCCTCCGGGGAGATGAGCAGTTCTTC,CASSLRGDEQFF
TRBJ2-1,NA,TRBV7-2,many,TGTGCCAGCACTCGAGAGGGTGGTGGGTGGAATGAGCAGTTCTTC,CASTREGGGWNEQFF
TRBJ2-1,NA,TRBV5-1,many,TGCGCCAGCAGCTTGCGTGTCAATGAGCAGTTCTTC,CASSLRVNEQFF
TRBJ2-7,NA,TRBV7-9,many,TGTGCCAGCAGCTTTGTGAACCGGGATCCCTACGAGCAGTACTTC,CASSFVNRDPYEQYF
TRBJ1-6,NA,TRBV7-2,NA,TGTGCCAGCAGCCCTCAACGTAATTCACCCCTCCACTTT,CASSPQRNSPLHF
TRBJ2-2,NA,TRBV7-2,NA,TGTGCCAGCAGCAGAAGCAGTGAGGCCGGGGAGCTGTTTTTT,CASSRSSEAGELFF
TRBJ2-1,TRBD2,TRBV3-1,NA,TGTGCCAGCAGCCAAGATTATACGGGGGGTGGTGAGCAGTTCTTC,CASSQDYTGGGEQFF
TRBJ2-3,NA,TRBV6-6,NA,TGTGCCAGCAGTTTTAACCGGGACACAGATACGCAGTATTTT,CASSFNRDTDTQYF
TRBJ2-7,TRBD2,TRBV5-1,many,TGCGCCAGCAGCTTGGAAGCGAGCCGGGGGGGCGAGCAGTACTTC,CASSLEASRGGEQYF
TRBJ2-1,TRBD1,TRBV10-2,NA,TGCGCCAGCACCCAAGGGGACAGGGTCAACAATGAGCAGTTCTTC,CASTQGDRVNNEQFF
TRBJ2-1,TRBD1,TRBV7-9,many,TGTGCCAGCAGCTTTATCACAGGGGTACTCTTC,CASSFITGVLF
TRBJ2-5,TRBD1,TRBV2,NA,TGTGCCAGCAGTGTTGTTCCAGGGGGCGGAGAGACCCAGTACTTC,CASSVVPGGGETQYF
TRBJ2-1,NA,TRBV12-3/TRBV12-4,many,TGTGCCAGCAGTTTAATGGGCGGGTCGAAGGAGCAGTTCTTC,CASSLMGGSKEQFF
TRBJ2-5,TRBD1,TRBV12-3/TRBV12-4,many,TGTGCCAGCAGTAGAAGCGGGACAGGGGACACCCAGTACTTC,CASSRSGTGDTQYF
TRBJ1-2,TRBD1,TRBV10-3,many,TGTGCCATCAGACCGGGACAGGGTGTAAGCAACTATGGCTACACCTTC,CAIRPGQGVSNYGYTF
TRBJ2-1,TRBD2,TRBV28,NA,TGTGCCAGCAGTGCTTATAGCGGGCCCTCCTACAATGAGCAGTTCTTC,CASSAYSGPSYNEQFF
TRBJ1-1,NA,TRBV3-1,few,TGTGCCAGCTCTAGGGCGGCAGGGATGAACACTGAAGCTTTCTTT,CASSRAAGMNTEAFF
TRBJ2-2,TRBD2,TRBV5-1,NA,TGCGCCAGCAGCTTGGCTAGCGGAACTAACACCGGGGAGCTGTTTTTT,CASSLASGTNTGELFF
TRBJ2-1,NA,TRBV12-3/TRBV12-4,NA,TGTGCCAGCAGTTTAGCGGGGGCCCCCCACGGCGAGCAGTTCTTC,CASSLAGAPHGEQFF
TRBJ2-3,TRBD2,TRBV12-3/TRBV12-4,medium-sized,TGTGCCAGCAGTTTGACTAGCGGGCGCGTGGATACGCAGTATTTT,CASSLTSGRVDTQYF
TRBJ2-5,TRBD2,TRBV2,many,TGTGCCAGCAGTTCTGCGCGGGAGGGCGGATCGAGAGAGACCCAGTACTTC,CASSSAREGGSRETQYF
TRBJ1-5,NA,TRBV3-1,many,TGTGCCAGCAGCCAAGGGTTGGGGGCGGGCAATCAGCCCCAGCATTTT,CASSQGLGAGNQPQHF
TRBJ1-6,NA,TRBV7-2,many,TGTGCCAGCAGCTTAAAGTCCCTGCCCCTCCACTTT,CASSLKSLPLHF
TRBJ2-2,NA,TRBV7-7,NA,TGTGCTAGCAGCGCACACCGGGACAAAAACACCGGGGAGCTGTTTTTT,CASSAHRDKNTGELFF
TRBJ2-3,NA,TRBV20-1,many,TGCAGTGCTACCCTCTATACAGATACGCAGTATTTT,CSATLYTDTQYF
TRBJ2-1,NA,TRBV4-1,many,TGCGCCAGCAGCCAAGATACACGAATTAGCTCCTACAATGAGCAGTTCTTC,CASSQDTRISSYNEQFF
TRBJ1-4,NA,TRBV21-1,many,TGTGCCAGCAGCAAATCACGGCGTAATGAAAAACTGTTTTTT,CASSKSRRNEKLFF